This T cell receptor (beta chain) was sequenced for a study of T cells after yellow fever vaccination. TCR cDNA, made by 5'RACE template switching, carried an added universal primer site and UMIs. TCRdb fed the 5' RACE reads into MiXCR, producing one record per CDR3 protein. The sample includes about 550,000 distinct CDR3 sequences, roughly 19% of them seen just once. This TCR was recovered from a man younger than 40 who received the YFV17D yellow fever vaccine. Sequenced here: PBMCs, sampled 15 days after the yellow fever booster vaccination.

In nucleotides, the CDR3 is TGTGCCTGGAGGGTTCAGGGCTTCTACGAGCAGTACTTC. Translating gives CAWRVQGFYEQYF. This sequence joins TRBV30 and TRBJ2-7; TRBD1 might be the D (5 bases). The germline V gene has CDR1 GTSNPN and CDR2 SVGIG (reference sequence). V was pared by 3 bases and J by 3 bases, with 12 bases between. The CDR3 runs 13 residues.